What follows are 5 T cell receptor beta chains derived from one specimen sequenced in a study of OX40 agonist ivuxolimab in advanced cancers. The library was obtained by the immunoSEQ multiplex PCR assay. Here the immuneACCESS table is served through TCRdb, limited to in-frame sequences with V and J called. Missing clones are a known gap in these copies; in checked studies unresolved V genes cover under half, and the rest lacks a known reason. The sample yields 57,000 or so clones; roughly 83% were counted once. More than 2.5% of the sample is in the top ten clones. The material was CD4+ or CD8+ T cells sorted from blood, obtained in a trial of the OX40 agonist ivuxolimab. The receptors shown here come from an adult with an advanced solid tumor such as melanoma, head and neck, liver or kidney cancer.

This chain links TRBV6-1 with TRBJ2-1; D not resolved. Germline CDR1 is MNHNS and CDR2 is SASEGT. Between the trimmed V and J ends, which lost 2 bases and 8 bases, there was a span of 16 bases. The CDR3 is 15 residues long. The CDR3 reads CASSERPARSDEQFF. In nucleotides, the CDR3 is TGTGCCAGCAGTGAACGTCCAGCTCGCTCCGATGAGCAGTTCTTC.

The genes are TRBV19 and TRBJ2-7; D might be TRBD1 (6 bases). V lost 3 bases and J lost 0, with 12 bases in between. This CDR3 has 15 amino acids. The V gene's germline CDR1 is LNHDA and CDR2 SQIVND (reference sequence). The CDR3 reads CASSITRTASYEQYF. The CDR3 coding sequence is TGTGCCAGTAGTATCACCCGGACAGCCTCCTACGAGCAGTACTTC.

The chain recombines TRBV5-1 with TRBJ2-2; 10 bases line up with TRBD1. CDR1 is SGHRS, CDR2 YFSETQ, per germline. CDR3 size: 16 residues. The V gene end was trimmed by 0 bases and the J gene end by 4 bases; junction bases not matched to a gene: 3. The CDR3 spells CASSLAGQGPTGELFF. Written as DNA, the CDR3 is TGCGCCAGCAGCTTGGCGGGACAGGGGCCCACCGGGGAGCTGTTTTTT.

The V gene is TRBV28, the J gene TRBJ2-3, with D possibly being TRBD1 or TRBD2 (6 bases each). The CDR3 contains 15 residues. V shed 4 bases and J shed 4 bases, with 15 bases lying between them. In germline, CDR1 is MDHEN, CDR2 SYDVKM. This CDR3 is CASSSPGAGSDTQYF. CDR3 in DNA: TGTGCCAGCAGTTCGCCGGGGGCCGGGTCAGATACGCAGTATTTT.

The V and J genes are TRBV15 and TRBJ2-1; the D gene is possibly TRBD2 (6 bases). CDR3 size: 17 residues. V lost 0 bases, J lost 8 bases, and 20 bases lay in between. The germline V gene has CDR1 LNHNV and CDR2 YYDKDF (reference sequence). The CDR3, as DNA: TGTGCCACCAGCAGAGATAGGTCCGGGGGTCTCGGGTATGAGCAGTTCTTC. Translated, it gives CATSRDRSGGLGYEQFF.